Many counts were recorded for the clone carrying this TCR beta chain. Its antigen is undetermined. This specimen comes from a study of beta chain features in type 1 diabetes. The study, taken as a whole, reports: Cells with high TCR expression could be over-represented by cDNA sequencing. When Type 1 diabetes patients were examined, their TCRB CDR3s proved moderately but significantly shorter in all four CD4+ subsets. It was among patients, rather than healthy donors, that naive, central memory and Treg TCRB repertoires appeared more similar.

cDNA synthesis used the whole RNA isolate, giving expressed TCRB sequences. Data came from immunoSEQ multiplex PCR; TCRdb stores just in-frame clones and leaves some out. The sample contains roughly 140,000 clones, approximately 10% of which appear only once. The CDR3 totals 14 residues. Trimming left V 4 bases short and J 1 base short, with 11 bases between. Per germline, CDR1 GTSNPN and CDR2 SVGIG (reference sequence). CD45RO/CCR7/CD25/CD127/CD95/CD27 staining was used to isolate CD4+ naive, central memory, regulatory and stem cell-like memory cells by sorting. V is TRBV30 and J is TRBJ2-1, with D possibly being TRBD2 (5 bases). This TCR derives from a man aged 25 to 40 with type 1 diabetes. What was sequenced was central memory CD4+ T cells from blood. This CDR3 is CAWNGERSYNEQFF. For the CDR3, the DNA is TGTGCCTGGAATGGCGAGCGGTCCTACAATGAGCAGTTCTTC. Drawing the rest from reference TRBV30 and TRBJ2-1, the complete variable domain is SQTIHQWPATLVQPVGSPLSLECTVEGTSNPNLYWYRQAAGRGLQLLFYSVGIGQISSEVPQNLSASRPQDRQFILSSKKLLLSDSGFYLCAWNGERSYNEQFFGPGTRLTVL.